Listed here are 14 T cell receptor beta chains from one sample, sequenced in a study of blood T cell repertoires in COVID-19. Clones were read by immunoSEQ multiplex PCR, and TCRdb kept only the in-frame ones, dropping some. This sample has under 140,000 clones, with more than 75% found just once. Sequences were obtained from peripheral blood. These receptors all stem from a woman aged 50 to 60 with acute or convalescent COVID-19.

The J gene is TRBJ2-6, the V gene TRBV28; 8 nucleotides align to TRBD1. J gave up 2 bases and V 5 bases, and 2 bases lay outside the gene matches. The V gene's germline CDR1 is MDHEN and CDR2 SYDVKM. The CDR3 spans 15 residues. The chain's CDR3 is CASSIQGAGANVLTF. The CDR3, as DNA: TGTGCCAGCAGTATACAGGGGGCTGGGGCCAACGTCCTGACTTTC.

The chain links TRBV7-2 to TRBJ1-4; D unclear. This CDR3 spans 15 amino acids. Trimming removed 3 bases at V and 8 bases at J, with 16 bases between. CDR1 is SGHTA, CDR2 FQGNSA, per germline. The CDR3 loop reads CASSFNQARKEKLFF. The CDR3 nucleotides are TGTGCCAGCAGCTTCAACCAGGCGAGAAAAGAAAAACTGTTTTTT.

This clone has a single count. The genes are TRBV4-1 and TRBJ2-7, with D perhaps matching TRBD1 (5 bases). V gave up 0 bases and J gave up 6 bases, with 12 bases separating them. Germline V gene lookup returns CDR1 MGHRA and CDR2 YSYEKL. The CDR3 totals 14 residues. CDR3 nucleotides: TGCGCCAGCAGCCAAGATAACCGACAGCGCGAGCAGTACTTC. Amino acids: CASSQDNRQREQYF.

The rearrangement uses TRBV30 and TRBJ2-1; 10 bases fit TRBD2. The trim removed 4 bases at V and 7 bases at J, leaving 7 bases unmatched. The CDR3 covers 14 residues. From germline, CDR1 is GTSNPN and CDR2 SVGIG (reference sequence). The CDR3 DNA sequence: TGTGCCTGGAAGGCTAGCGGGAGAAGGAATGAGCAGTTCTTC. Translating it yields CAWKASGRRNEQFF.

This chain uses TRBV7-9 with TRBJ1-2, with D unclear. CDR1 and CDR2 (germline): SEHNR, FQNEAQ (reference sequence). The CDR3 has 17 residues. V lost 1 base, J lost 0 bases, and 15 bases lay in between. The CDR3 bases are TGTGCCAGCAGCTTAGAGGGTATGAGGACTGCTAACTATGGCTACACCTTC. Protein sequence: CASSLEGMRTANYGYTF.

In its sample, this clone was seen a few times. The chain is built from TRBV5-4 and TRBJ2-5; 7 bases fit TRBD1. Germline assignment: CDR1 SGHNT and CDR2 YYREEE (reference sequence). The CDR3 is 13 residues long. V trimming: 4 bases; J trimming: 5 bases; junction bases outside the gene matches: 5. The CDR3 loop reads CASSVGGGETQYF. In DNA, the CDR3 is TGTGCCAGCAGCGTAGGGGGCGGGGAGACCCAGTACTTC.

The rearrangement links TRBV7-2 to TRBJ2-2; 7 bases agree with TRBD1. Germline-derived CDR1 and CDR2 are SGHTA and FQGNSA. The junction had 9 bases not matched to a gene; V was cut back by 7 bases and J by 4 bases. The length of the CDR3 is 15 residues. The CDR3 region is CASTGEGGFTGELFF. In DNA form, the CDR3 reads TGTGCCAGCACCGGAGAAGGGGGCTTCACCGGGGAGCTGTTTTTT.

V is TRBV3-1 (or the pseudogene TRBV3-2) and J is TRBJ2-3, with D unresolved. Per germline, CDR1 LGHDT and CDR2 YNNKEL (reference sequence). The CDR3 is made up of 13 amino acids. V gave up 1 base and J gave up 5 bases, with 7 bases separating them. In DNA, the CDR3 is TGTGCCAGCAGCCAAGTGGAGAAAGATACGCAGTATTTT. It codes for CASSQVEKDTQYF.

The chain joins TRBV6-2 or TRBV6-3 to TRBJ1-4; D might be TRBD1 (6 bases). V lost 6 bases, J lost 7 bases, and 12 bases lay in between. The CDR3 length is 13 residues. Germline lookup yields CDR1 MNHEY and CDR2 SVGEGT. CDR3 residues: CASSKDSGEKLFF. As DNA, the CDR3 is TGTGCCAGCAGCAAGGACAGTGGTGAAAAACTGTTTTTT.

The V call is TRBV11-2, the J call TRBJ2-1, with 7 positions matching TRBD2. This CDR3 has 12 amino acids. Germline loops: CDR1 SGHAT, CDR2 FQNNGV. With V trimmed by 6 bases and J by 6 bases, 2 bases remained unmatched. CDR3 in amino acids: CASRSSGNEQFF. The DNA for the CDR3 is TGTGCCAGCAGATCTAGCGGCAATGAGCAGTTCTTC.

This clone was seen once. The chain couples TRBV2 to TRBJ2-7; tentatively, D is TRBD1 (5 bases). The CDR3 is 12 residues long. V lost 5 bases and J 4 bases, leaving 9 bases between the germline ends. Germline-derived CDR1 and CDR2 are SNHLY and FYNNEI. The CDR3 protein is CASSLDIYEQYF. The CDR3 nucleotides are TGTGCCAGCAGTTTGGACATTTACGAGCAGTACTTC.

The chain carries TRBV7-2 and TRBJ2-3; D call uncertain. V lost 5 bases and J lost 6, with 18 bases in between. CDR3 size: 15 residues. Germline CDR1 is SGHTA and CDR2 is FQGNSA. CDR3: CASSLQAASRDTQYF. In DNA form, the CDR3 reads TGTGCCAGCAGCCTCCAGGCCGCGTCACGCGATACGCAGTATTTT.

The rearrangement uses TRBV9 and TRBJ1-2, with 10 bases fitting TRBD1. This CDR3 contains 16 residues. With V trimmed by 3 bases and J by 0 bases, 5 bases remained unmatched. The germline V gene encodes CDR1 SGDLS and CDR2 YYNGEE. In DNA form, the CDR3 reads TGTGCCAGCAGCGCCGGGACAGGGGAAGCTAACTATGGCTACACCTTC. This sequence encodes CASSAGTGEANYGYTF.

This clone appeared a single time. This chain connects TRBV30 to TRBJ2-5; 8 nucleotides line up with TRBD1. Germline V gene sequence: CDR1 GTSNPN, CDR2 SVGIG (reference sequence). This CDR3 comprises 15 residues. The trim removed 5 bases at V and 5 bases at J, leaving 13 bases unmatched. The CDR3 is CAWDRGPYLGETQYF. The CDR3, as DNA: TGTGCCTGGGACAGGGGACCCTACTTGGGGGAGACCCAGTACTTC.